These 28 T cell receptor beta chains were sequenced from one sample in a study of T cells after yellow fever vaccination. TCRdb re-analysed the 5' RACE reads in MiXCR, keeping a single row per CDR3 protein. Here the sample spans under 600,000 distinct CDR3 sequences, around a fifth being singletons. This specimen was PBMCs, taken about 20 days after the first yellow fever vaccination. Source of these receptors: a man between 18 and 35 years old who received the YFV17D yellow fever vaccine.

This clonotype was counted between two and nine times. This chain joins TRBV20-1 and TRBJ1-1; no definite D call. Germline CDR1 and CDR2: DFQATT and SNEGSKA (reference sequence). The CDR3 is 14 residues long. Deletions cut 0 bases from V and 0 bases from J, with 8 bases between. The CDR3 is CSARDEWMNTEAFF. The CDR3 DNA is TGCAGTGCTAGAGACGAATGGATGAACACTGAAGCTTTCTTT.

This clonotype was found a few times. V and J are TRBV12-3 or TRBV12-4 and TRBJ2-3; D is possibly TRBD1 or TRBD2 (6 bases each). V was clipped by 4 bases and J by 2 bases, with 10 bases between them. CDR3 length equals 14 residues. CDR3 region: CASSSWGATDTQYF. CDR3 coding DNA: TGTGCCAGCAGTTCCTGGGGGGCCACAGATACGCAGTATTTT.

V and J are TRBV3-1 and TRBJ2-2, with unresolved D. The CDR3 loop spans 16 amino acids. Between the trimmed V and J ends, which lost 3 bases and 7 bases, there was a span of 18 bases. Germline lookup yields CDR1 LGHDT and CDR2 YNNKEL (reference sequence). CDR3 amino acids: CASSHRHLTSGGELFF. CDR3 bases: TGTGCCAGCAGCCATCGACACCTAACATCGGGCGGGGAGCTGTTTTTT.

This clonotype was found many times. The V call is TRBV7-8, the J call TRBJ1-4; 7 bases match TRBD1. The CDR3 spans 15 residues. CDR1 and CDR2 from the germline V gene are SGHVS and FQNEAQ. Germline trimming cut 2 bases from V and 4 bases from J; bases unmatched to any gene: 4. CDR3: CASSLMGQFNEKLFF. The CDR3 nucleotides are TGTGCCAGCAGCTTAATGGGACAGTTTAATGAAAAACTGTTTTTT. Full variable domain (outside the CDR3, taken from reference TRBV7-8 and TRBJ1-4): GAGVSQSPRYKVAKRGQDVALRCDPISGHVSLFWYQQALGQGPEFLTYFQNEAQLDKSGLPSDRFFAERPEGSVSTLKIQRTQQEDSAVYLCASSLMGQFNEKLFFGSGTQLSVL.

This chain joins TRBV12-3 or TRBV12-4 and TRBJ2-7; 7 bases line up with TRBD2. J was trimmed by 4 bases and V by 6 bases; bases with no gene match: 3. CDR3 length: 12 amino acids. CDR3 region: CASSIGGYEQYF. CDR3 sequence (DNA): TGTGCCAGCAGCATCGGGGGGTACGAGCAGTACTTC.

This sequence joins TRBV5-1 and TRBJ2-5; D uncertain. This CDR3 spans 13 amino acids. CDR1 and CDR2 from the germline V gene are SGHRS and YFSETQ. Trimming took 4 bases from V and 3 from J, leaving 10 bases between them. CDR3 in DNA: TGCGCCAGCAGCAGAGACGGAAAAGAGACCCAGTACTTC. Translated, it gives CASSRDGKETQYF.

In this sample, this clonotype turned up a few times. This sequence joins TRBV4-1 and TRBJ1-4; possible D gene TRBD1, 5 bases. The CDR3 consists of 16 residues. The germline V gene encodes CDR1 MGHRA and CDR2 YSYEKL. Trimming took 0 bases from V and 4 from J, leaving 12 bases between them. CDR3 sequence reads: CASSQDRGTINEKLFF. In DNA, the CDR3 is TGCGCCAGCAGCCAAGATCGGGGGACGATTAATGAAAAACTGTTTTTT.

V gene TRBV27 combines with J gene TRBJ2-2; TRBD2 is a possible D gene (5 bases). V was trimmed by 5 bases and J by 7 bases, leaving 8 bases between them. CDR1 is MNHEY and CDR2 is SMNVEV in the germline V gene (reference sequence). This CDR3 is built from 12 residues. CDR3 in amino acids: CASSRTVGELFF. The CDR3 coding sequence is TGTGCCAGCAGTCGGACTGTCGGGGAGCTGTTTTTT.

This chain links TRBV7-3 with TRBJ2-2; D is unclear. Trimming took 6 bases from V and 1 from J, leaving 6 bases between them. CDR1 is SGHTA, CDR2 FQGTGA, per germline. The CDR3 spans 13 residues. The CDR3 DNA reads TGTGCCAGCAGTTCCAGGAACACCGGGGAGCTGTTTTTT. The encoded protein is CASSSRNTGELFF.

The V gene is TRBV5-1, the J gene TRBJ1-5, with D unclear. CDR1 SGHRS and CDR2 YFSETQ come from the germline V gene. The CDR3 spans 14 residues. V was cut by 4 bases and J by 5 bases, with 13 bases left in between. CDR3 amino acids: CASSPDPGDQPQHF. The CDR3 bases are TGCGCCAGCAGCCCGGACCCCGGGGATCAGCCCCAGCATTTT.

The table lists this clonotype with a few counts. J is TRBJ1-5 and V is TRBV7-2, with 7 bases identical to TRBD1. Trimming at V came to 4 bases and at J to 3 bases, leaving 9 bases not matched to a gene. This CDR3 has 16 amino acids. Germline V gene data show CDR1 as SGHTA and CDR2 as FQGNSA. CDR3 residues: CASSSQGPGHNQPQHF. For the CDR3, the DNA is TGTGCCAGCAGCTCACAGGGGCCCGGGCACAATCAGCCCCAGCATTTT.

There are a few counts of this clonotype. The chain employs TRBV4-3 and TRBJ1-3; D is undetermined. Looked up from germline, CDR1 is LGHNA and CDR2 is YSLEER. The V end lost 0 bases, the J end lost 0 bases, and 12 bases lay between the germline ends. This CDR3 contains 17 residues. Written as DNA, the CDR3 is TGCGCCAGCAGCCAAGACGTTGGCGCGGGCTCTGGAAACACCATATATTTT. Translated, it gives CASSQDVGAGSGNTIYF.

The table lists this clonotype with a few counts. The chain combines TRBV27 with TRBJ2-1, with 8 bases identical to TRBD2. Trimming took 8 bases from V and 0 from J; bases not matched to a gene: 3. Germline-derived CDR1 and CDR2 are MNHEY and SMNVEV (reference sequence). The CDR3 consists of 14 residues. The CDR3 sequence: CASGAGGSYNEQFF. CDR3 bases: TGTGCCAGCGGGGCGGGGGGCTCCTACAATGAGCAGTTCTTC.

This clonotype was detected a few times. The chain has TRBV28 and TRBJ1-6; 11 nucleotides agree with TRBD1. The CDR3 covers 15 residues. Germline lookup yields CDR1 MDHEN and CDR2 SYDVKM. Losses at the gene ends were 7 bases for V and 9 bases for J; bases not matched to a gene: 8. The CDR3 DNA follows: TGTGCCAGCACGGACAGGGGGCTATTCAGTTCACCCCTCCACTTT. Its protein product is CASTDRGLFSSPLHF.

This clonotype was seen only a few times. V is TRBV28 and J is TRBJ2-2; perhaps D is TRBD1 or TRBD2 (5 bases each). V lost 8 bases and J lost 6, with 19 bases in between. The CDR3 runs to 15 residues. Germline CDR1 and CDR2: MDHEN and SYDVKM. The DNA of the CDR3 is TGTGCCAGCGGGGAAACCGGGGCCTACGCCGGGGAGCTGTTTTTT. Its translation: CASGETGAYAGELFF.

This clonotype occurred many times. V gene TRBV12-3 or TRBV12-4 combines with J gene TRBJ2-7; the match to TRBD1 covers 8 bases. With V trimmed by 2 bases and J by 7 bases, 7 bases remained unmatched. The CDR3 has 14 amino acids. CDR3 nucleotides: TGTGCCAGCAGTTTATTTGGACAGGGCCAAGAGCAGTACTTC. It encodes CASSLFGQGQEQYF.

The chain carries TRBV12-5 and TRBJ1-1; D may be TRBD1 (5 bases). V was cut by 8 bases and J by 0 bases, with 10 bases left in between. Germline assignment: CDR1 LGHNT and CDR2 FRNRAP. The CDR3 totals 13 residues. The CDR3 DNA sequence: TGTGCTAGTCAAGGACAAGTGAACACTGAAGCTTTCTTT. Protein: CASQGQVNTEAFF.

This clonotype appeared a few times. This rearrangement joins TRBV7-9 to TRBJ2-3; TRBD1 or TRBD2 may be the D gene (5 bases each). V was trimmed by 7 bases and J by 6 bases, leaving 14 bases between them. This CDR3 is built from 13 residues. CDR1 is SEHNR and CDR2 is FQNEAQ in the germline V gene (reference sequence). The CDR3 DNA reads as TGTGCCAGCATAAGGGGAGCGACCGATACGCAGTATTTT. This encodes CASIRGATDTQYF.

This clonotype came up a few times. The chain combines TRBV4-1 with TRBJ2-1; a possible D gene is TRBD2 (5 bases). The CDR3 sequence is 18 residues long. Germline CDR1 is MGHRA and CDR2 is YSYEKL. The V and J ends lost 3 bases and 0 bases respectively, with 18 bases between them. CDR3 sequence reads: CASSHGRTDFYSYNEQFF. CDR3 nucleotide sequence: TGCGCCAGCAGCCATGGACGGACTGACTTCTACTCCTACAATGAGCAGTTCTTC.

J is TRBJ2-3 and V is TRBV10-2, with D possibly TRBD1 on 6 matching bases. The CDR3 contains 13 residues. With 4 bases removed from V and 6 bases from J, the gap between germline ends came to 11 bases. The germline V gene has CDR1 WSHSY and CDR2 SAAADI. The chain's CDR3 is CASSVGGPDTQYF. The CDR3 region has the DNA TGCGCCAGCAGTGTTGGGGGCCCGGATACGCAGTATTTT.

This chain uses TRBV4-2 with TRBJ2-2; D is ambiguous. Trimming removed 0 bases from V and 4 bases from J, with 6 bases in between. Germline-derived CDR1 and CDR2 are LGHNA and YNFKEQ. The CDR3 has 14 amino acids. This CDR3 reads CASSQDWGTGELFF. The CDR3 nucleotides are TGTGCCAGCAGCCAAGACTGGGGCACCGGGGAGCTGTTTTTT.

A few counts support this clonotype. V usage is TRBV20-1 and J usage is TRBJ1-5; D unresolved. Trimming left V 3 bases short and J 5 bases short, with 11 bases between. Germline loops: CDR1 DFQATT, CDR2 SNEGSKA (reference sequence). This CDR3 is built from 13 residues. The CDR3 DNA reads TGCAGTGCTAGGGGCCGTCAGGATCAGCCCCAGCATTTT. This sequence encodes CSARGRQDQPQHF.

This clonotype was counted a few times. The CDR3 here is CASSLMEGETQYF. The CDR3 DNA sequence: TGTGCCAGCAGCTTAATGGAGGGAGAGACCCAGTACTTC. This chain joins TRBV7-6 and TRBJ2-5, with a possible D match to TRBD2 (6 bases). Germline V gives CDR1 SGHVS, CDR2 FNYEAQ. CDR3 length: 13 residues. The ends were cut back, 2 bases at V and 4 bases at J, with 8 bases in the middle.

The chain couples TRBV7-2 to TRBJ1-2; 8 bases agree with TRBD1. V gave up 2 bases and J gave up 6 bases; unmatched junction bases: 8. This CDR3 contains 15 residues. Germline CDR1 and CDR2: SGHTA and FQGNSA. The CDR3 loop is CASSLRGPGQDGYTF. CDR3 DNA sequence: TGTGCCAGCAGCTTAAGGGGTCCGGGACAGGATGGCTACACCTTC.

The genes are TRBV20-1 and TRBJ2-2, with D uncertain. Germline V gene lookup returns CDR1 DFQATT and CDR2 SNEGSKA (reference sequence). This CDR3 has 13 amino acids. V lost 3 bases and J 1 base, leaving 6 bases between the germline ends. For the CDR3, the DNA is TGCAGTGCTAGCCCGGGGAACACCGGGGAGCTGTTTTTT. This gives the protein CSASPGNTGELFF.

This rearrangement joins TRBV10-3 to TRBJ2-5; 7 bases line up with TRBD1. V lost 6 bases to trimming and J lost 5 bases; unmatched junction nucleotides: 9. Germline lookup yields CDR1 ENHRY and CDR2 SYGVKD. This CDR3 is 14 amino acids long. CDR3 DNA sequence: TGTGCCATCAGACCGGACAGGATTGGGGAGACCCAGTACTTC. It is translated as CAIRPDRIGETQYF.

This clonotype was seen only a few times. The chain joins TRBV12-3 or TRBV12-4 to TRBJ1-5; D gene unclear. Trimming left V 7 bases short and J 0 bases short, with 10 bases between. This CDR3 is built from 14 residues. DNA of the CDR3: TGTGCCAGCACAGGAGTTTATAGCAATCAGCCCCAGCATTTT. This codes for CASTGVYSNQPQHF.

This clonotype was picked up many times. This chain connects TRBV5-1 to TRBJ2-7, with a weak D call TRBD1 (6 bases). The CDR3 totals 15 residues. V was clipped by 4 bases and J by 1 base, with 15 bases between them. Germline assignment: CDR1 SGHRS and CDR2 YFSETQ. CDR3 sequence: CASSGTGLKSYEQYF. Written as DNA, the CDR3 is TGCGCCAGCAGCGGAACAGGGTTGAAGTCCTACGAGCAGTACTTC.